A single sample is the source of the 24 T cell receptor beta chains below, sequenced in a study of cytomegalovirus exposure and HLA in healthy donors. This PCR relied on a set of 60 Vbeta primers and 13 Jbeta primers. The repertoire was sequenced with immunoSEQ multiplex PCR; TCRdb's copy has only in-frame clones and lacks some. The data show about 130,000 clones, with 76% seen just once and around 3.1% held by the top ten. Sequenced sample: PBMCs. The receptors here all came from a middle-aged man in good health and CMV-seronegative.

The chain uses TRBV9 and TRBJ2-5; D may be TRBD2 (6 bases). Trimming stripped 6 bases from V and 3 bases from J, with 12 bases between. The CDR3 has 13 residues. Germline V gives CDR1 SGDLS, CDR2 YYNGEE. CDR3 coding DNA: TGTGCCAGCACCCGAGGCGGGGAAGAGACCCAGTACTTC. Translation: CASTRGGEETQYF.

This clone was seen only a few times. CDR3 sequence (DNA): TGTGCCTCAGGAGGGGGCATCCAGGAGACCCAGTACTTC. Protein: CASGGGIQETQYF. V and J are TRBV7-9 and TRBJ2-5; possibly TRBD1 for D (7 bases). Germline V gene sequence: CDR1 SEHNR, CDR2 FQNEAQ (reference sequence). Trimming took off 11 bases at V and 5 bases at J, with 18 bases between the two ends. The CDR3 contains 13 residues.

J is TRBJ2-7 and V is TRBV5-6; 12 nucleotides match TRBD1. Germline assignment: CDR1 SGHDT and CDR2 YYEEEE. The CDR3 consists of 17 residues. The junction had 6 bases not matched to a gene; V was cut back by 0 bases and J by 2 bases. This chain's CDR3 is CASSLEGQGATPYEQYF. The CDR3 coding sequence is TGTGCCAGCAGCTTGGAGGGACAGGGGGCGACACCCTACGAGCAGTACTTC.

The count of this clone is one. The genes are TRBV5-1 and TRBJ1-1; D not resolved. Trimming removed 1 base from V and 1 base from J, with 8 bases in between. There are 14 residues in the CDR3. CDR1 is SGHRS, CDR2 YFSETQ, per germline. For the CDR3, the DNA is TGCGCCAGCAGCTTGTGGTCAGGGAACACTGAAGCTTTCTTT. Encoded protein: CASSLWSGNTEAFF.

The chain links TRBV19 to TRBJ2-7, with 7 nucleotides matching TRBD1. J gave up 5 bases and V 3 bases, and 7 bases lay outside the gene matches. CDR1 and CDR2 from the germline V gene are LNHDA and SQIVND (reference sequence). The CDR3 is 14 residues long. CDR3 nucleotides: TGTGCCAGTAGTATGCCAGGGGGTCGACACGAGCAGTACTTC. It encodes CASSMPGGRHEQYF.

The chain combines TRBV28 with TRBJ2-4; D is undetermined. This CDR3 comprises 14 residues. Germline assignment: CDR1 MDHEN and CDR2 SYDVKM. Trimming left V 8 bases short and J 5 bases short, with 16 bases between. This chain's CDR3 is CASRPIGVQNIQYF. CDR3 coding DNA: TGTGCCAGCCGCCCGATTGGAGTCCAAAACATTCAGTACTTC.

The rearrangement joins TRBV28 to TRBJ2-6; 8 positions match TRBD1. This CDR3 has 16 residues. Germline V gene data show CDR1 as MDHEN and CDR2 as SYDVKM. The ends lost 5 bases at V and 1 base at J; junction bases unmatched: 4. DNA of the CDR3: TGTGCCAGCAGTGTAACAGGGGGGTCTGGGGCCAACGTCCTGACTTTC. Its translation is CASSVTGGSGANVLTF.

This clone was counted between two and nine times. The chain links TRBV5-1 to TRBJ1-4; 7 bases line up with TRBD1. Trimming cost V 4 bases and J 7 bases; bases outside gene matches: 7. Germline CDR1 and CDR2: SGHRS and YFSETQ. The CDR3 runs 14 residues. DNA of the CDR3: TGCGCCAGCAGCGGGGGACAGCCACGTGAAAAACTGTTTTTT. Protein sequence: CASSGGQPREKLFF.

The V gene is TRBV4-1, the J gene TRBJ2-2; TRBD1 aligns across 7 bases. The CDR3 is 13 residues long. The germline V gene encodes CDR1 MGHRA and CDR2 YSYEKL. J gave up 5 bases and V 8 bases, and 5 bases lay outside the gene matches. The CDR3 nucleotides are TGCGCCAGCGGACAGGTACAGACCGGGGAGCTGTTTTTT. Translated, it gives CASGQVQTGELFF.

The gene calls are TRBV30 and TRBJ2-6; D call uncertain. Deletions cut 0 bases from V and 3 bases from J, with 21 bases between. From germline, CDR1 is GTSNPN and CDR2 SVGIG (reference sequence). CDR3 length: 19 amino acids. Here the CDR3 DNA reads TGTGCCTGGAGTGTATGGGTGGTGTTAGGAGTTGATGGGGCCAACGTCCTGACTTTC. Protein: CAWSVWVVLGVDGANVLTF. Looking up the rest from reference TRBV30 and TRBJ2-6 gives the full variable domain: SQTIHQWPATLVQPVGSPLSLECTVEGTSNPNLYWYRQAAGRGLQLLFYSVGIGQISSEVPQNLSASRPQDRQFILSSKKLLLSDSGFYLCAWSVWVVLGVDGANVLTFGAGSRLTVL.

The V and J genes are TRBV5-3 and TRBJ2-7; D unresolved. TRBV5-3 is an ORF, with its function uncertain. CDR3 size: 16 residues. Trimming removed 1 base from V and 0 bases from J, with 14 bases in between. DNA of the CDR3: TGTGCCAGAAGCTTGAAGGTAGCCACCAACTCCTACGAGCAGTACTTC. Its translation is CARSLKVATNSYEQYF.

The chain couples TRBV7-3 to TRBJ2-5, with TRBD2 matching 9 bases. With V trimmed by 5 bases and J by 0 bases, 13 bases remained unmatched. Germline lookup yields CDR1 SGHTA and CDR2 FQGTGA. This CDR3 contains 18 residues. The CDR3 loop reads CASSLSPMASGNQETQYF. CDR3 sequence (DNA): TGTGCCAGCAGCCTTAGCCCCATGGCTAGCGGGAACCAAGAGACCCAGTACTTC.

This rearrangement joins TRBV30 to TRBJ1-4; D call uncertain. The CDR3 totals 14 residues. The germline CDR1 and CDR2 sequences are GTSNPN and SVGIG (reference sequence). The ends were cut back, 1 base at V and 10 bases at J, with 16 bases in the middle. This CDR3 is CAWSGSGAPPKLFF. The CDR3 DNA reads TGTGCCTGGAGTGGAAGTGGAGCGCCGCCAAAACTGTTTTTT.

This clone was recorded only once. The V call is TRBV7-7, the J call TRBJ2-2; 12 bases agree with TRBD2. V shed 5 bases, J shed 5 bases, and the junction held 9 bases outside the gene matches. CDR3 length: 17 amino acids. Germline-derived CDR1 and CDR2 are SSHAT and FNYEAQ (reference sequence). Here the CDR3 DNA reads TGTGCCAGCAGCCCACTAGCGGGGGGCCCTCGGACCGGGGAGCTGTTTTTT. Amino acid sequence: CASSPLAGGPRTGELFF.

The chain is built from TRBV2 and TRBJ2-4; 7 bases are a match to TRBD1. CDR3 length: 15 amino acids. Germline CDR1 reads SNHLY; CDR2 reads FYNNEI. Unmatched junction bases numbered 12, after V lost 5 bases and J lost 8 bases. Here the CDR3 reads CASSSQGVILDIQYF. The CDR3 DNA reads TGTGCCAGCAGTTCGCAGGGGGTGATATTAGACATTCAGTACTTC.

This clone appeared a few times. This chain joins TRBV18 and TRBJ2-7, with 9 bases aligning to TRBD1. The germline V gene encodes CDR1 KGHSH and CDR2 LQKENI. The CDR3 totals 16 residues. V dropped 3 bases and J dropped 0; count of bases not matched to a gene: 6. CDR3 loop: CASSPPGTGTSYEQYF. The CDR3 region has the DNA TGTGCCAGCTCACCCCCCGGGACAGGGACCTCCTACGAGCAGTACTTC.

This rearrangement joins TRBV10-3 to TRBJ2-3, with 15 nucleotides matching TRBD2. V trimming: 6 bases; J trimming: 4 bases; junction bases outside the gene matches: 8. Germline CDR1 is ENHRY and CDR2 is SYGVKD. The CDR3 covers 17 residues. In DNA form, the CDR3 reads TGTGCCATCAGAGGATGGACTAGCGGGGGGGCACCAGATACGCAGTATTTT. Translation gives CAIRGWTSGGAPDTQYF.

This chain uses TRBV7-6 with TRBJ2-1; 11 bases match TRBD2. Trimming removed 1 base from V and 7 bases from J; junction bases left unmatched: 3. The germline CDR1 and CDR2 sequences are SGHVS and FNYEAQ. There are 15 residues in the CDR3. The CDR3 sequence: CASSLETSGINEQFF. CDR3 in DNA: TGTGCCAGCAGCTTAGAGACTAGCGGGATTAATGAGCAGTTCTTC.

CDR3 loop: CASSIRSRSYEQYF. For the CDR3, the DNA is TGTGCCAGCTCTATCCGGTCTAGATCCTACGAGCAGTACTTC. The chain is built from TRBV19 and TRBJ2-7; D uncertain. Trimming left V 9 bases short and J 1 base short, with 16 bases between. Germline values: CDR1 LNHDA, CDR2 SQIVND (reference sequence). The CDR3 is 14 residues long. The whole variable domain, remainder taken from reference TRBV19 and TRBJ2-7, is DGGITQSPKYLFRKEGQNVTLSCEQNLNHDAMYWYRQDPGQGLRLIYYSQIVNDFQKGDIAEGYSVSREKKESFPLTVTSAQKNPTAFYLCASSIRSRSYEQYFGPGTRLTVT.

V and J are TRBV7-3 and TRBJ2-3; 10 nucleotides match TRBD1. The CDR3 length is 16 residues. V lost 3 bases, J lost 5 bases, and 8 bases stayed unmatched. In germline, CDR1 is SGHTA, CDR2 FQGTGA. CDR3 coding DNA: TGTGCCAGCAGCTTCGTCCCGGGACAGGGGAGAGATACGCAGTATTTT. Its protein product is CASSFVPGQGRDTQYF.

The chain has TRBV7-3 and TRBJ2-1; tentative D call: TRBD2 (6 bases). This CDR3 spans 17 amino acids. CDR1 and CDR2 from the germline V gene are SGHTA and FQGTGA. Trimming cost V 5 bases and J 2 bases, with 19 bases left between them. CDR3 loop: CASSRRGTLSPYNEQFF. In DNA, the CDR3 is TGTGCCAGCAGCAGGCGGGGCACCCTTTCGCCCTACAATGAGCAGTTCTTC.

The rearrangement links TRBV19 to TRBJ2-1, with TRBD2 identical over 8 bases. Germline CDR1 is LNHDA and CDR2 is SQIVND (reference sequence). The V gene end was trimmed by 0 bases and the J gene end by 7 bases; junction bases not matched to a gene: 8. The CDR3 covers 16 residues. In DNA, the CDR3 is TGTGCCAGTAGTATAGATCGGGGCGGGAGGTCGAATGAGCAGTTCTTC. Translated: CASSIDRGGRSNEQFF.

The chain couples TRBV30 to TRBJ2-7; 12 bases agree with TRBD1. V lost 8 bases and J lost 6; bases outside the gene matches: 8. This CDR3 has 13 residues. CDR1 and CDR2 from the germline V gene are GTSNPN and SVGIG (reference sequence). The CDR3 here is CARRDRGPGEQYF. As DNA, the CDR3 is TGTGCCCGTAGGGACAGGGGGCCGGGCGAGCAGTACTTC.

This sequence joins TRBV28 and TRBJ1-5; 10 bases are a match to TRBD1. From germline, CDR1 is MDHEN and CDR2 SYDVKM. Trimming at V came to 6 bases and at J to 7 bases, leaving 9 bases not matched to a gene. The CDR3 has 15 residues. CDR3 sequence: CASRLTGGARQPQHF. DNA for the CDR3: TGTGCCAGCAGGCTGACAGGGGGCGCAAGGCAGCCCCAGCATTTT. Full variable domain (outside the CDR3, taken from reference TRBV28 and TRBJ1-5): DVKVTQSSRYLVKRTGEKVFLECVQDMDHENMFWYRQDPGLGLRLIYFSYDVKMKEKGDIPEGYSVSREKKERFSLILESASTNQTSMYLCASRLTGGARQPQHFGDGTRLSIL.